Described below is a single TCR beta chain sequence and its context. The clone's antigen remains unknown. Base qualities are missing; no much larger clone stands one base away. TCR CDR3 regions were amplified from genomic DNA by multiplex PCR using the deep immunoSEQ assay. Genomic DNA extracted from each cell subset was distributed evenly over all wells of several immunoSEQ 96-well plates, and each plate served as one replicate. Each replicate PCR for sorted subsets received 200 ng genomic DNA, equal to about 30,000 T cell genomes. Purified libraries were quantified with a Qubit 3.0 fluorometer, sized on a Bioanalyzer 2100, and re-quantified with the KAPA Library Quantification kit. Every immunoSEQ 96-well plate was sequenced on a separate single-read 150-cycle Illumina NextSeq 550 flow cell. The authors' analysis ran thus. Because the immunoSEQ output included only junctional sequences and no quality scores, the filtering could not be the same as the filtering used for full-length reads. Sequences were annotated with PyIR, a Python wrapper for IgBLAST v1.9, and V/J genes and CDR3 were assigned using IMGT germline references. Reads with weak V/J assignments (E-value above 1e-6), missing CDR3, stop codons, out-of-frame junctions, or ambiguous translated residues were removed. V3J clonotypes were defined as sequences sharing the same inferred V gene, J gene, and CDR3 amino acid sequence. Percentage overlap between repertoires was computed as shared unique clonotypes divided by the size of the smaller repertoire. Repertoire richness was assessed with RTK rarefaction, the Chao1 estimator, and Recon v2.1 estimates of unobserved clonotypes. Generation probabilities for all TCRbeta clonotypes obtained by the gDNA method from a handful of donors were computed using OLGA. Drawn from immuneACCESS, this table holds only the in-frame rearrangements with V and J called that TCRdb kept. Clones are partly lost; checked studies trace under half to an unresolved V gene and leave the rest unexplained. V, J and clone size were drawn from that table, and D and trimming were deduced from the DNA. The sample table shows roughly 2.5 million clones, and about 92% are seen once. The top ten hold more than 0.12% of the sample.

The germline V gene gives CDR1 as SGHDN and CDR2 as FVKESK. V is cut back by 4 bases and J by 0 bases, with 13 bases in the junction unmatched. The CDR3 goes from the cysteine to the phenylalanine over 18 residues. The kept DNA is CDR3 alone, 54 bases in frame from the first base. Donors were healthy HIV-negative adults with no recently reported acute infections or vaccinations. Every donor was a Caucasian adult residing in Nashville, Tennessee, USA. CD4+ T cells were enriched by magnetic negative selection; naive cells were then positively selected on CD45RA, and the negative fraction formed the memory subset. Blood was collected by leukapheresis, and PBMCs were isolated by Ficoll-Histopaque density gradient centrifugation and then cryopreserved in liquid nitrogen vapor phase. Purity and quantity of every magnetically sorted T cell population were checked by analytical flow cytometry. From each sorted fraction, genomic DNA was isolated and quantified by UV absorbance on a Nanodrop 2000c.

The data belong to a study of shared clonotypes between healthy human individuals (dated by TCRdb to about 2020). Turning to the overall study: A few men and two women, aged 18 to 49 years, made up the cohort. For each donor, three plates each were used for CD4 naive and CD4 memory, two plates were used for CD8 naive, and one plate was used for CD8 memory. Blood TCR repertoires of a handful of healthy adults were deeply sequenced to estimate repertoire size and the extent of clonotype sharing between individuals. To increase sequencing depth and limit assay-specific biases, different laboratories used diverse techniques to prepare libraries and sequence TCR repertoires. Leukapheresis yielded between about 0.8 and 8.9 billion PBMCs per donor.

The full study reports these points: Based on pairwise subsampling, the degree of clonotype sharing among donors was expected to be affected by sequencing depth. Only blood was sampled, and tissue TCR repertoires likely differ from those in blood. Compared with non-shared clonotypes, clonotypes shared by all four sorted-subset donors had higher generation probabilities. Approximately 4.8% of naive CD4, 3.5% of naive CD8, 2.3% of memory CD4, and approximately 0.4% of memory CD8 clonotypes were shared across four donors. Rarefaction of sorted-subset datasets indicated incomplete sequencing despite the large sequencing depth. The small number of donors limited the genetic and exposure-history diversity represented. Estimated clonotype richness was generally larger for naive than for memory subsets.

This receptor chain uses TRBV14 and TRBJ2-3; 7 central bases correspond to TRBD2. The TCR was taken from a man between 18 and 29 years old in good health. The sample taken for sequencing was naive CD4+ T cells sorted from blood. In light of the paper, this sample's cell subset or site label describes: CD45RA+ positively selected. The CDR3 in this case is CASSRPSGVFSSTDTQYF. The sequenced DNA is TGTGCCAGCAGCCGTCCTAGCGGAGTCTTTTCTAGCACAGATACGCAGTATTTT.